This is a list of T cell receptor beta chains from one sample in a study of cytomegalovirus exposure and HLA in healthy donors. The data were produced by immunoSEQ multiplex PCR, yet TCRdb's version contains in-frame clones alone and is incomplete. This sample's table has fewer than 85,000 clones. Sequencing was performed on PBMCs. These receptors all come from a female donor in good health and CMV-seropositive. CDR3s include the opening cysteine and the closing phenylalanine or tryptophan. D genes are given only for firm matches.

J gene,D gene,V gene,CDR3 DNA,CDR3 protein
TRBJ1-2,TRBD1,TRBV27,TGTGCCAGCAAGCCGGGACAGGGAGGGACTAACTATGGCTACACCTTC,CASKPGQGGTNYGYTF
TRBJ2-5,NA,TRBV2,TGTGCCAGCATGGGCAGCGGTGGTCCTCAAGAGACCCAGTACTTC,CASMGSGGPQETQYF
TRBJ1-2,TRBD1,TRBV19,TGTGCCAGTAGTCTCGACAGGGAGGTCGGCTATGGCTACACCTTC,CASSLDREVGYGYTF
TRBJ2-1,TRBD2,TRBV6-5,TGTGCCAGCTCTCTAGCGGGAGCCTACCGTGAGCAGTTCTTC,CASSLAGAYREQFF
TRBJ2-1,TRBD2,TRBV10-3,TGTGCCATCAGTACCCGGGACTACGACAATGAGCAGTTCTTC,CAISTRDYDNEQFF
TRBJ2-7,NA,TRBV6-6,TGTGCCAGCACCGTGGCAGTAAGAACCTACGAGCAGTACTTC,CASTVAVRTYEQYF
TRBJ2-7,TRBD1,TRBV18,TGTGCCAGCCCGGACAGGCCGCTCGCCTACGAGCAGTACTTC,CASPDRPLAYEQYF
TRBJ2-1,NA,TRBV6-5,TGTGCCAGCAGCCTCCACCAGGGTTTCGAGCAGTTCTTC,CASSLHQGFEQFF
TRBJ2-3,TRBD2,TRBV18,TGTGCCAGCTCACCCCTCAGGGTGATAGCGGGAGGAATTGGTACAGATACGCAGTATTTT,CASSPLRVIAGGIGTDTQYF
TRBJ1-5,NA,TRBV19,TGTGCCAGTAGTATACGTGGCAGGGCCGGGAGCAATCAGCCCCAGCATTTT,CASSIRGRAGSNQPQHF
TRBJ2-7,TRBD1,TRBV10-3,TGTGCCATCAGCGCAGGACAGGGCAATCCGAGGGAGCAGTACTTC,CAISAGQGNPREQYF
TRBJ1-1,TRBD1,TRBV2,TGTGCCAGCAGACGGACAGGGGGCACTGAAGCTTTCTTT,CASRRTGGTEAFF
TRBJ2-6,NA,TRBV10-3,TGTGCCATCAGTGAGTCGGCAGTTCGGGCCAACGTCCTGACTTTC,CAISESAVRANVLTF
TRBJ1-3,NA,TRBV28,TGTGCCAGCAGTTTCTGGGGAGAAGGAAACACCATATATTTT,CASSFWGEGNTIYF
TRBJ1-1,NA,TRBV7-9,TGTGCCAGCAGCCTTGGAGTAACTGAAGCTTTCTTT,CASSLGVTEAFF
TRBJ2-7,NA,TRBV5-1,TGCGCCAGCAGCTTGTCTCAGGTATCCTACGAGCAGTACTTC,CASSLSQVSYEQYF
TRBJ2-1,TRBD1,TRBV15,TGTGCCACCAGCAGAGATTTGGGGACAGGGGGCGATTATGAGCAGTTCTTC,CATSRDLGTGGDYEQFF
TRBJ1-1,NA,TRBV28,TGTGCCAGCAGTTTATCAGGGGACACTGAAGCTTTCTTT,CASSLSGDTEAFF
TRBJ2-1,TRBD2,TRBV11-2,TGTGCCAGCAGCTTAGATCAGGGGCGGGGACTAGTTACCTTCTTC,CASSLDQGRGLVTFF
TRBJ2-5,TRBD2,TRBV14,TGTGCCAGCAGCCAAGATTCGTGGACTAGCGGGGGGGGCCAAGAGACCCAGTACTTC,CASSQDSWTSGGGQETQYF
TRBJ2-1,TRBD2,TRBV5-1,TGCGCCAGCAGCTTGGGGGCGGGAGGGCTTAATGAGCAGTTCTTC,CASSLGAGGLNEQFF
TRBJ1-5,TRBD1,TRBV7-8,TGTGCCAGCAGCAAGAGGACAGGGGGCGGAATGAGCAATCAGCCCCAGCATTTT,CASSKRTGGGMSNQPQHF
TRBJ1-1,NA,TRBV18,TGTGCCAGCTCACCAGATGAACAGGGTCGGTCCACTGAAGCTTTCTTT,CASSPDEQGRSTEAFF